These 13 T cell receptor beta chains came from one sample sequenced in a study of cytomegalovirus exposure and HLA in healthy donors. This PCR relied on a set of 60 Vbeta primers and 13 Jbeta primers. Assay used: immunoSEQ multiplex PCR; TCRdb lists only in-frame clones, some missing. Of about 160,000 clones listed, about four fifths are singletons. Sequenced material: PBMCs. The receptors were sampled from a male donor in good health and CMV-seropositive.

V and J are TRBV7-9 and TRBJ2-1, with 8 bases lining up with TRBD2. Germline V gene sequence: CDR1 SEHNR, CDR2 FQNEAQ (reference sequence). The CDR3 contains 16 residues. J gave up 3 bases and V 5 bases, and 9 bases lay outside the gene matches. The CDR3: CASSPEAGVNYNEQFF. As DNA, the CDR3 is TGTGCCAGCAGCCCGGAAGCGGGGGTGAACTACAATGAGCAGTTCTTC.

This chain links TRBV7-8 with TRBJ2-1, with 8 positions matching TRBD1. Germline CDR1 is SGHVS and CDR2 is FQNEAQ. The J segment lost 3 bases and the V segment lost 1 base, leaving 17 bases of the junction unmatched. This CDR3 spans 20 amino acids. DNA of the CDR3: TGTGCCAGCAGCTTAGGCGCTTTTGGACAGGGAAGGAACCACTACAATGAGCAGTTCTTC. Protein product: CASSLGAFGQGRNHYNEQFF.

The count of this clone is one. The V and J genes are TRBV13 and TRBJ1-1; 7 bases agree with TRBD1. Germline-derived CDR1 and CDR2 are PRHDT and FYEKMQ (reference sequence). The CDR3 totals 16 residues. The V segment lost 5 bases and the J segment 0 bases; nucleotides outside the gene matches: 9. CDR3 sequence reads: CASSTTPGQMNTEAFF. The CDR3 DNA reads TGTGCCAGCAGCACCACGCCGGGACAGATGAACACTGAAGCTTTCTTT.

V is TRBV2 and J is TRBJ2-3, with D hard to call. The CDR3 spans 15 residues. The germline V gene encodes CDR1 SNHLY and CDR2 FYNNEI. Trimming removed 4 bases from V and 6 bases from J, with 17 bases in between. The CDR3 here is CASSAPGLATDTQYF. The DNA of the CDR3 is TGTGCCAGCAGTGCCCCGGGTCTCGCTACGGATACGCAGTATTTT. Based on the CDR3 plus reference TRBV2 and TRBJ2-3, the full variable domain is EPEVTQTPSHQVTQMGQEVILRCVPISNHLYFYWYRQILGQKVEFLVSFYNNEISEKSEIFDDQFSVERPDGSNFTLKIRSTKLEDSAMYFCASSAPGLATDTQYFGPGTRLTVL.

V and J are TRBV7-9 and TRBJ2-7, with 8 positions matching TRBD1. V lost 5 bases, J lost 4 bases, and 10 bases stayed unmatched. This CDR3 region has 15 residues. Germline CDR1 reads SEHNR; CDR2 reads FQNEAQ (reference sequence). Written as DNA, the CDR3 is TGTGCCAGCAGCCGGGGGCCAGGGGGCCATTACGAGCAGTACTTC. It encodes CASSRGPGGHYEQYF.

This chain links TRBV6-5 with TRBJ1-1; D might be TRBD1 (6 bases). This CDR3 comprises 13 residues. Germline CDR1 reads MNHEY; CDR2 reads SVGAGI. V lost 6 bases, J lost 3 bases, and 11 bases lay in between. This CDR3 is CASSLQGYTEAFF. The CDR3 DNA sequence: TGTGCCAGCAGCCTACAGGGATACACTGAAGCTTTCTTT.

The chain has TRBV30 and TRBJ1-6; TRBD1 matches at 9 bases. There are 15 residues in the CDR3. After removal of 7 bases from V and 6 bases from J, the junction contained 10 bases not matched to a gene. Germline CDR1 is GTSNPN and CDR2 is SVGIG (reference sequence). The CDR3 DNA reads TGTGCCTCTACACGTCCGGGACAGGGTAATTCACCCCTCCACTTT. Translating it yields CASTRPGQGNSPLHF.

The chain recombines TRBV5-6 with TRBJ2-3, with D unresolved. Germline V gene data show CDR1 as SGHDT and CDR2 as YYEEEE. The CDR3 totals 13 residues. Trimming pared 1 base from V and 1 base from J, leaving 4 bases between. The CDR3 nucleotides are TGTGCCAGCAGCTTGACGGGCACAGATACGCAGTATTTT. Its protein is CASSLTGTDTQYF.

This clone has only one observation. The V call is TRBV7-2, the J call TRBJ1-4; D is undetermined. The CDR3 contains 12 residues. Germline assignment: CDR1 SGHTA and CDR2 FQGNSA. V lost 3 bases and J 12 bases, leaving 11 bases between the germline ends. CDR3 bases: TGTGCCAGCAGCTTCGATTCCCGGGAACTGTTTTTT. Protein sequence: CASSFDSRELFF.

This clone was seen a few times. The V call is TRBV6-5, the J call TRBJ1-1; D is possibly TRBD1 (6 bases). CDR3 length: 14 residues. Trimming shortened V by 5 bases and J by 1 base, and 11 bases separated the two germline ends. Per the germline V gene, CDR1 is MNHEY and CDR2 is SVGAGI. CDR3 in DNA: TGTGCCAGCAGTCCCGACAGGACGAACACTGAAGCTTTCTTT. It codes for CASSPDRTNTEAFF.

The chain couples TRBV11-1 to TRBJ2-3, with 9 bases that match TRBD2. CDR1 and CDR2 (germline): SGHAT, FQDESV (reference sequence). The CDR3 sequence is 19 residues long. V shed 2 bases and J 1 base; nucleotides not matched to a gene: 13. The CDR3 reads CASSLMAGGPVPRTDTQYF. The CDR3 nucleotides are TGTGCCAGCAGCTTAATGGCGGGGGGGCCAGTCCCTCGCACAGATACGCAGTATTTT.

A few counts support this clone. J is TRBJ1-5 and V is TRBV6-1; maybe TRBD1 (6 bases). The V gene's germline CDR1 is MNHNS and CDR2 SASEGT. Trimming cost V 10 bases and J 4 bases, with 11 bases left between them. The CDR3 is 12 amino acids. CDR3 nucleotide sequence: TGTGCCATCAACAGGGAGAATCAGCCCCAGCATTTT. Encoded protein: CAINRENQPQHF.

The CDR3 nucleotides are TGCGCCAGCAGCCAAGATAGGGGCGGGGGCACAGATACGCAGTATTTT. Its translation: CASSQDRGGGTDTQYF. The gene calls are TRBV4-1 and TRBJ2-3; weak D call: TRBD2 (6 bases). With 0 bases removed from V and 1 base from J, the gap between germline ends came to 11 bases. Germline assignment: CDR1 MGHRA and CDR2 YSYEKL. The CDR3 is 16 amino acids.